Below, 27 T cell receptor beta chains from the same sample are listed, as sequenced in a study of human T cells and chemical hapten exposure. TCRdb recomputed calls from the RACE reads with MiXCR, one row per CDR3 protein. The sample carries over 35,000 distinct CDR3 sequences, about 8.9% recorded once. Noted time point: patch test 2, 6 weeks after DPC sensitization. Treatment noted: therapeutic diphenylcyclopropenone sensitization with weekly scalp DPC. The specimen comprised whole blood, sampled in connection with sensitization to the hapten diphenylcyclopropenone (DPC). These receptors came from a middle-aged woman with alopecia areata. Some clones in this sample may be carry-over from other donors' samples.

This clonotype was detected only a few times. The chain has TRBV4-3 and TRBJ2-5, with TRBD2 as a possible D gene (7 bases). CDR1 is LGHNA, CDR2 YSLEER, per germline. This CDR3 is 15 amino acids long. With 0 bases removed from V and 4 bases from J, the gap between germline ends came to 12 bases. The CDR3 is CASSQDYRGAETQYF. As DNA, the CDR3 is TGCGCCAGCAGCCAAGATTACCGGGGGGCAGAGACCCAGTACTTC.

This clonotype was picked up many times. The chain employs TRBV12-3 or TRBV12-4 and TRBJ2-2, with 8 positions matching TRBD2. The CDR3 length is 16 residues. The J segment lost 1 base and the V segment lost 6 bases, leaving 7 bases of the junction unmatched. The CDR3 here is CASSLHGGENTGELFF. Here the CDR3 DNA reads TGTGCCAGCAGCTTACACGGGGGGGAGAACACCGGGGAGCTGTTTTTT.

The chain joins TRBV27 to TRBJ1-1, with D tentatively TRBD1 (6 bases). The germline V gene encodes CDR1 MNHEY and CDR2 SMNVEV (reference sequence). This CDR3 comprises 17 residues. The V end was cut by 2 bases, the J end by 6 bases, with 22 bases between. The CDR3 DNA reads as TGTGCCAGCAGTTTACTATACCCTACAGGGAAGAAAGCTGAAGCTTTCTTT. This sequence encodes CASSLLYPTGKKAEAFF.

This clonotype was counted ten times or more. The chain employs TRBV5-1 and TRBJ2-5; a weak D match, TRBD1 (6 bases). Germline assignment: CDR1 SGHRS and CDR2 YFSETQ. The CDR3 extends over 13 amino acids. V was shortened by 3 bases and J by 7 bases, with 13 bases between the two germline ends. CDR3 sequence reads: CASSSPGEGTQYF. Written as DNA, the CDR3 is TGCGCCAGCAGCTCACCAGGGGAAGGGACCCAGTACTTC. The full variable domain, in which reference TRBV5-1 and TRBJ2-5 provide the parts outside the CDR3, is KAGVTQTPRYLIKTRGQQVTLSCSPISGHRSVSWYQQTPGQGLQFLFEYFSETQRNKGNFPGRFSGRQFSNSRSEMNVSTLELGDSALYLCASSSPGEGTQYFGPGTRLLVL.

This clonotype has ten or more counts. The J gene is TRBJ1-2, the V gene TRBV29-1; no definite D call. Germline CDR1 is SQVTM and CDR2 is ANQGSEA. CDR3 length: 12 amino acids. V lost 1 base and J lost 8, with 11 bases in between. The CDR3 DNA sequence: TGCAGCGTTGAAGGGGGAGGTGGAGGCTACACCTTC. Amino acids: CSVEGGGGGYTF. Filled out from reference TRBV29-1 and TRBJ1-2, the complete variable domain reads SAVISQKPSRDICQRGTSLTIQCQVDSQVTMMFWYRQQPGQSLTLIATANQGSEATYESGFVIDKFPISRPNLTFSTLTVSNMSPEDSSIYLCSVEGGGGGYTFGSGTRLTVV.

This clonotype has a count of ten or more. The chain combines TRBV3-1 with TRBJ1-1, with D unclear. Germline V CDR1 and CDR2: LGHDT, YNNKEL (reference sequence). The CDR3 consists of 13 residues. V was clipped by 6 bases and J by 1 base, with 9 bases between them. Here the CDR3 DNA reads TGTGCCAGCAGTCGAGCCCCGAACACTGAAGCTTTCTTT. Its protein is CASSRAPNTEAFF.

This clonotype was observed at least ten times. The chain couples TRBV5-4 to TRBJ2-7, with unresolved D. Germline V gene data show CDR1 as SGHNT and CDR2 as YYREEE (reference sequence). V lost 0 bases, J lost 1 base, and 5 bases lay in between. The CDR3 is 13 residues long. In nucleotides, the CDR3 is TGTGCCAGCAGCTTGGCACAGTCCTACGAGCAGTACTTC. It codes for CASSLAQSYEQYF.

The V and J genes are TRBV11-3 and TRBJ2-7; 12 nucleotides align to TRBD2. V shed 1 base and J 4 bases; nucleotides not matched to a gene: 2. The CDR3 is 15 residues long. Germline V gene lookup returns CDR1 SGHNT and CDR2 YENEEA. CDR3 nucleotides: TGTGCCAGCAGCTTAGGGACTAGCGGGGAATACGAGCAGTACTTC. Amino acids: CASSLGTSGEYEQYF.

CDR3 nucleotide sequence: TGCAGTGCTAGACCGCTAGCGGGAGGCTCCTACAATGAGCAGTTCTTC. It translates to CSARPLAGGSYNEQFF. The V and J genes are TRBV20-1 and TRBJ2-1, with 11 bases aligning to TRBD2. The trim removed 2 bases at V and 0 bases at J, leaving 3 bases unmatched. Per germline, CDR1 DFQATT and CDR2 SNEGSKA (reference sequence). CDR3 length equals 16 residues.

The rearrangement uses TRBV12-3 or TRBV12-4 and TRBJ1-4; D is uncertain. CDR3 length equals 13 residues. Trimming took off 3 bases at V and 4 bases at J, with 6 bases between the two ends. The CDR3 region is CASSFADNEKLFF. The CDR3 DNA follows: TGTGCCAGCAGTTTTGCAGATAATGAAAAACTGTTTTTT.

This clonotype was found many times. The V and J genes are TRBV7-2 and TRBJ2-5, with 9 positions matching TRBD1. Germline-derived CDR1 and CDR2 are SGHTA and FQGNSA. The CDR3 loop spans 17 amino acids. J was trimmed by 4 bases and V by 1 base; bases with no gene match: 10. The DNA for the CDR3 is TGTGCCAGCAGCTTAGGAGGGGCAACAGGGGGCGGAGAGACCCAGTACTTC. It codes for CASSLGGATGGGETQYF.

This clonotype was seen many times. V and J are TRBV27 and TRBJ2-7; possible D gene TRBD2, 6 bases. The ends were cut back, 2 bases at V and 5 bases at J, with 7 bases in the middle. Germline V gives CDR1 MNHEY, CDR2 SMNVEV (reference sequence). The CDR3 is 12 amino acids. The DNA of the CDR3 is TGTGCCAGCAGTTTAGGAGGGGACGAGCAGTACTTC. Residues: CASSLGGDEQYF.

This clonotype has only a few counts. The rearrangement links TRBV14 to TRBJ2-3; D ambiguous. In germline, CDR1 is SGHDN, CDR2 FVKESK. Trimming shortened V by 4 bases and J by 3 bases, and 8 bases separated the two germline ends. The CDR3 extends over 13 amino acids. CDR3 DNA sequence: TGTGCCAGCAGCCTTACCCCAACAGATACGCAGTATTTT. Its translation is CASSLTPTDTQYF.

This clonotype was detected ten times or more. The V gene is TRBV28, the J gene TRBJ2-7; D gene ambiguous. V gave up 5 bases and J gave up 2 bases, with 13 bases separating them. The CDR3 contains 14 residues. The germline V gene has CDR1 MDHEN and CDR2 SYDVKM. The CDR3 DNA reads TGTGCCAGCAGTGCCCGGCTAGGTCCCTACGAGCAGTACTTC. Protein product: CASSARLGPYEQYF.

This clonotype came up many times. The chain links TRBV7-3 to TRBJ1-6, with 10 bases fitting TRBD1. The CDR3 totals 16 residues. With V trimmed by 4 bases and J by 5 bases, 5 bases remained unmatched. Per the germline V gene, CDR1 is SGHTA and CDR2 is FQGTGA. CDR3 sequence (DNA): TGTGCCAGCAGCTCCCGGGACAGGGGCCATAATTCACCCCTCCACTTT. This gives the protein CASSSRDRGHNSPLHF. The full variable domain, rest sourced from reference TRBV7-3 and TRBJ1-6, is GAGVSQTPSNKVTEKGKYVELRCDPISGHTALYWYRQSLGQGPEFLIYFQGTGAADDSGLPNDRFFAVRPEGSVSTLKIQRTERGDSAVYLCASSSRDRGHNSPLHFGNGTRLTVT.

This clonotype was detected ten times or more. The V gene is TRBV2, the J gene TRBJ1-2; D is unresolved. The V gene lost 8 bases and the J gene lost 8 bases, with 15 bases spanning the gap. The CDR3 runs to 12 residues. Germline V gene lookup returns CDR1 SNHLY and CDR2 FYNNEI. CDR3 loop: CASELRRTGYTF. The CDR3 DNA reads as TGTGCCAGCGAACTAAGACGTACGGGCTACACCTTC.

The rearrangement joins TRBV5-5 to TRBJ2-2; D gene unclear. The CDR3 contains 14 residues. Germline V gene lookup returns CDR1 SGHKS and CDR2 YYEKEE (reference sequence). The V end was cut by 2 bases, the J end by 4 bases, with 9 bases between. The CDR3 bases are TGTGCCAGCAGCTTCGACTTGGGCACCGGGGAGCTGTTTTTT. This sequence encodes CASSFDLGTGELFF.

About this clonotype: Possible read error: a much larger clone is one base away. The V and J genes are TRBV2 and TRBJ1-4; no firm D call. CDR1 and CDR2 (germline): SNHLY, FYNNEI. The CDR3 has 11 amino acids. The CDR3 DNA is TGTGCCAGCGGCATTAATGGAAAACTGTTTTTT. This sequence encodes CASGINGKLFF.

This rearrangement joins TRBV7-3 to TRBJ1-1; 8 nucleotides line up with TRBD1. The CDR3 runs to 14 residues. V shed 5 bases, J shed 5 bases, and the junction held 7 bases outside the gene matches. Looked up from germline, CDR1 is SGHTA and CDR2 is FQGTGA. The DNA for the CDR3 is TGTGCCAGCAGCCCCCAGGGGGCTAGGACTGAAGCTTTCTTT. This sequence encodes CASSPQGARTEAFF.

This clonotype was picked up many times. V usage is TRBV6-2 or TRBV6-3 and J usage is TRBJ1-1; no definite D call. The CDR3 sequence is 16 residues long. The ends were cut back, 1 base at V and 1 base at J, with 13 bases in the middle. From germline, CDR1 is MNHEY and CDR2 SVGEGT. The CDR3 spells CASSYWRGESNTEAFF. Here the CDR3 DNA reads TGTGCCAGCAGTTACTGGCGCGGGGAATCGAACACTGAAGCTTTCTTT.

V gene TRBV4-1 combines with J gene TRBJ1-6; TRBD1 aligns across 11 bases. J gave up 9 bases and V 2 bases, and 3 bases lay outside the gene matches. The V gene's germline CDR1 is MGHRA and CDR2 YSYEKL. The CDR3 contains 15 residues. CDR3 residues: CASSQPGQGASPLHF. The CDR3 DNA sequence: TGCGCCAGCAGCCAACCCGGACAGGGGGCTTCACCCCTCCACTTT.

This clonotype is hyperexpanded in the sample. The genes are TRBV25-1 and TRBJ2-1, with 9 bases aligning to TRBD2. Germline V CDR1 and CDR2: MGHDK, SYGVNS. This CDR3 has 15 residues. V trimming: 3 bases; J trimming: 5 bases; junction bases outside the gene matches: 5. Written as DNA, the CDR3 is TGTGCCAGCAGTGAGGTGGCTAGCGGGGACAATGAGCAGTTCTTC. This translates into CASSEVASGDNEQFF.

This clonotype was counted at least ten times. The V and J genes are TRBV12-3 or TRBV12-4 and TRBJ2-3; tentatively, D is TRBD1 (5 bases). The CDR3 extends over 15 amino acids. V was pared by 6 bases and J by 4 bases, with 17 bases between. CDR3 amino acids: CASRPSWGRADTQYF. The CDR3, as DNA: TGTGCCAGCAGACCAAGTTGGGGCAGGGCAGATACGCAGTATTTT.

This clonotype has at least ten counts. The chain combines TRBV5-6 with TRBJ1-3; D is uncertain. Per germline, CDR1 SGHDT and CDR2 YYEEEE. Trimming left V 4 bases short and J 0 bases short, with 5 bases between. This CDR3 spans 13 amino acids. CDR3 DNA sequence: TGTGCCAGCAGCGCGAACTCTGGAAACACCATATATTTT. It specifies CASSANSGNTIYF.

This clonotype was picked up a small number of times. J is TRBJ1-3 and V is TRBV7-6; D gene unclear. The V end lost 5 bases, the J end lost 2 bases, and 16 bases lay between the germline ends. Germline assignment: CDR1 SGHVS and CDR2 FNYEAQ. The CDR3 runs 16 residues. The CDR3 DNA follows: TGTGCCAGCAGCCCAGACCGAGGGCCCCCTGGAAACACCATATATTTT. It is translated as CASSPDRGPPGNTIYF.

This clonotype was picked up many times. The chain joins TRBV18 to TRBJ2-5, with 9 nucleotides matching TRBD1. Unmatched junction bases numbered 7, after V lost 3 bases and J lost 5 bases. CDR3 length: 15 amino acids. Germline values: CDR1 KGHSH, CDR2 LQKENI. The CDR3 here is CASSPRDRERETQYF. The CDR3 nucleotides are TGTGCCAGCTCACCGCGGGACAGGGAGAGGGAGACCCAGTACTTC.

This clonotype has ten or more counts. The rearrangement uses TRBV12-3 or TRBV12-4 and TRBJ2-3; no definite D call. The CDR3 has 11 residues. Trimming pared 6 bases from V and 4 bases from J, leaving 5 bases between. The CDR3 is CASSRSDTQYF. The CDR3 DNA is TGTGCCAGCAGCCGTTCAGATACGCAGTATTTT.